The clone carrying this TCR beta chain was seen at least ten times. Profiling of TCR beta VDJ combinations and CDR3 sequences used genomic DNA as template. TCRdb re-derived calls from the reads in MiXCR, one entry per CDR3 protein. The table records 150,000 to 200,000 distinct CDR3 sequences, 71% of them present only once. The sample belongs to a study of CD8+CD57+ T cells in acquired aplastic anemia. Trimming removed 6 bases from V and 5 bases from J, with 16 bases in between. Per germline, CDR1 LNHDA and CDR2 SQIVND (reference sequence). This CDR3 is 14 amino acids long. Only patients with CD8+CD57+ cell expansion on flow cytometry were chosen for sequencing.

This chain connects TRBV19 to TRBJ1-1; tentatively, D is TRBD1 (6 bases). The receptor was derived from a human donor with aplastic anemia. The source material was sorted CD4+, CD8+, or CD8+CD57+ T cells (not recorded which) from PBMCs. This CDR3 reads CASRNPGARTEAFF. The CDR3 DNA reads TGTGCCAGTAGGAACCCAGGGGCGAGGACTGAAGCTTTCTTT.